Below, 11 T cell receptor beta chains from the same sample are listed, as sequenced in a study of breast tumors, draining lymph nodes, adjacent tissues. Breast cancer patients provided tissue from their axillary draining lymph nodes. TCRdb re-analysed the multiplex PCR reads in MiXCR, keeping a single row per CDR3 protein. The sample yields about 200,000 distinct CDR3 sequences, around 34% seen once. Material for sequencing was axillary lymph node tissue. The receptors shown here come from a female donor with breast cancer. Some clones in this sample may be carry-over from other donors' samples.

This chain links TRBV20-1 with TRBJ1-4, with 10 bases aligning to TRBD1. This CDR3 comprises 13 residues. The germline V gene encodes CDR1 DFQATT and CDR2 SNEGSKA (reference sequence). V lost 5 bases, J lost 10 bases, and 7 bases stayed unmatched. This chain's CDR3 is CSAPDRGIGKLFF. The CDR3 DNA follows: TGCAGTGCTCCGGACAGGGGGATTGGAAAACTGTTTTTT.

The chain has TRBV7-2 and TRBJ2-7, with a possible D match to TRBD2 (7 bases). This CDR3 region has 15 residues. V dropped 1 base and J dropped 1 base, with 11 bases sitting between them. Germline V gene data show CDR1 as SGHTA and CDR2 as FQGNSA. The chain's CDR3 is CASSLEGGESYEQYF. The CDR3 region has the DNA TGTGCCAGCAGCTTAGAAGGGGGGGAGTCCTACGAGCAGTACTTC.

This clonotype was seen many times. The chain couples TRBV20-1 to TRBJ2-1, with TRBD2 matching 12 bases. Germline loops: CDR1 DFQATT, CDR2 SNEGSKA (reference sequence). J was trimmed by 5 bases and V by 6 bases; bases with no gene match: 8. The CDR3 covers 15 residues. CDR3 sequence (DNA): TGCAGTGCCACCCTGAGACTAGCGGGAGACAATGAGCAGTTCTTC. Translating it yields CSATLRLAGDNEQFF.

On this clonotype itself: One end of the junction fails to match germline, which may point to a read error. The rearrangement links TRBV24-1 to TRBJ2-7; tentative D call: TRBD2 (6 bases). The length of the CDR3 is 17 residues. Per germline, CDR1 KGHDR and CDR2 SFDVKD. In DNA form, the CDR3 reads TGTGCCACCAGGGGTTCAAAGGGGACTGGGATTACCTACGAGCTGTACTTC. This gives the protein CATRGSKGTGITYELYF.

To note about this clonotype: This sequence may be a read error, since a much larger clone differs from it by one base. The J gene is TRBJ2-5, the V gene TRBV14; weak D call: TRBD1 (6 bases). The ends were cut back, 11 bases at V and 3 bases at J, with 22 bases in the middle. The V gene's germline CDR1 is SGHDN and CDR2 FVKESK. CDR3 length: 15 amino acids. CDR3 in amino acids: CAASDPTAGEETQYF. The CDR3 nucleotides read TGTGCCGCCAGTGACCCTACGGCAGGGGAAGAGACCCAGTACTTC. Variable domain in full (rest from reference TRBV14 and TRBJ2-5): EAGVTQFPSHSVIEKGQTVTLRCDPISGHDNLYWYRRVMGKEIKFLLHFVKESKQDESGMPNNRFLAERTGGTYSTLKVQPAELEDSGVYFCAASDPTAGEETQYFGPGTRLLVL.

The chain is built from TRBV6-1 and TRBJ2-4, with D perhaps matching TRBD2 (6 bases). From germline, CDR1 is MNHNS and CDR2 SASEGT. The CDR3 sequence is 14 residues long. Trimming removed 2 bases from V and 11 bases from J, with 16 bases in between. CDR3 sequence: CASSESGGAAVQYF. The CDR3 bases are TGTGCCAGCAGTGAATCAGGCGGGGCTGCCGTTCAGTACTTC.

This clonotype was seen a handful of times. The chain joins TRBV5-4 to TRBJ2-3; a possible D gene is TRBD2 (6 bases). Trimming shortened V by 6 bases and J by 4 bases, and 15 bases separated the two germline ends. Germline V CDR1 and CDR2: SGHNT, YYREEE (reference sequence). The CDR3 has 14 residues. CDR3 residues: CASTLRPSADTQYF. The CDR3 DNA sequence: TGTGCCAGCACCCTTAGGCCTAGCGCAGATACGCAGTATTTT.

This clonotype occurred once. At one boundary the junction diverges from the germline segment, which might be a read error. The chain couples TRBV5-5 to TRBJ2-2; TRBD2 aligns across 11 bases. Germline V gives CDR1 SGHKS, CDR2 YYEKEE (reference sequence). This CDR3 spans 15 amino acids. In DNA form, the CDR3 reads TGTGCCAGCAGCTTGAGTAGCGGGGGGGCCGGGGAGCCGTTTTTT. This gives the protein CASSLSSGGAGEPFF.

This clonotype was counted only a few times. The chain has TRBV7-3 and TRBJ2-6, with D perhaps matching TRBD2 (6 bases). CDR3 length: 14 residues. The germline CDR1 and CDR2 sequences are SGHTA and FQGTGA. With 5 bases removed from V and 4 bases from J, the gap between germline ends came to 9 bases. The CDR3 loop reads CASSALAGANVLTF. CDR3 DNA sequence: TGTGCCAGCAGCGCTCTAGCGGGGGCCAACGTCCTGACTTTC.

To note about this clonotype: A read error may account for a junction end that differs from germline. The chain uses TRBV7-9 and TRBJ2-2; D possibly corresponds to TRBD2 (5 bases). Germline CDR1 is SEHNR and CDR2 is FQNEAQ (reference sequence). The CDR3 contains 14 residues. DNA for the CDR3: TGTGCCAGCAGCCCCGCCCCCCGCACCGGGGAGCTGTCTTGG. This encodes CASSPAPRTGELSW.

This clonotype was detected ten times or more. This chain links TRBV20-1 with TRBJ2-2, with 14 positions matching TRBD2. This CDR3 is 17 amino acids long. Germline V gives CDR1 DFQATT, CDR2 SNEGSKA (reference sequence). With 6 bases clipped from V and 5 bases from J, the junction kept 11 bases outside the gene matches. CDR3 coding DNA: TGCAGTGCCACAAGGGGACTAGCGGGAGTAAGGACCGGGGAGCTGTTTTTT. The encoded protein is CSATRGLAGVRTGELFF.